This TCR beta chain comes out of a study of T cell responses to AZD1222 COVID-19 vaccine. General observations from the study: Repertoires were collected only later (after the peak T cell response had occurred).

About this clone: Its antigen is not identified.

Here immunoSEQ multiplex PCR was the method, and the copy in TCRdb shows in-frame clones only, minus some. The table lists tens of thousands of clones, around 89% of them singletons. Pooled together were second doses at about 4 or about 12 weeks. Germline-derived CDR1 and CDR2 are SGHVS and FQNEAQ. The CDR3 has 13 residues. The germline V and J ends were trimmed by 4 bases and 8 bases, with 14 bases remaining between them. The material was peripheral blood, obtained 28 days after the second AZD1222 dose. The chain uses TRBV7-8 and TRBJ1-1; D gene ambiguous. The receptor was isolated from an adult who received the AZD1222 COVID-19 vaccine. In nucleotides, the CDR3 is TGTGCCAGCAGCTCCCTCCTAGCTAAGGAAGCTTTCTTT. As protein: CASSSLLAKEAFF.